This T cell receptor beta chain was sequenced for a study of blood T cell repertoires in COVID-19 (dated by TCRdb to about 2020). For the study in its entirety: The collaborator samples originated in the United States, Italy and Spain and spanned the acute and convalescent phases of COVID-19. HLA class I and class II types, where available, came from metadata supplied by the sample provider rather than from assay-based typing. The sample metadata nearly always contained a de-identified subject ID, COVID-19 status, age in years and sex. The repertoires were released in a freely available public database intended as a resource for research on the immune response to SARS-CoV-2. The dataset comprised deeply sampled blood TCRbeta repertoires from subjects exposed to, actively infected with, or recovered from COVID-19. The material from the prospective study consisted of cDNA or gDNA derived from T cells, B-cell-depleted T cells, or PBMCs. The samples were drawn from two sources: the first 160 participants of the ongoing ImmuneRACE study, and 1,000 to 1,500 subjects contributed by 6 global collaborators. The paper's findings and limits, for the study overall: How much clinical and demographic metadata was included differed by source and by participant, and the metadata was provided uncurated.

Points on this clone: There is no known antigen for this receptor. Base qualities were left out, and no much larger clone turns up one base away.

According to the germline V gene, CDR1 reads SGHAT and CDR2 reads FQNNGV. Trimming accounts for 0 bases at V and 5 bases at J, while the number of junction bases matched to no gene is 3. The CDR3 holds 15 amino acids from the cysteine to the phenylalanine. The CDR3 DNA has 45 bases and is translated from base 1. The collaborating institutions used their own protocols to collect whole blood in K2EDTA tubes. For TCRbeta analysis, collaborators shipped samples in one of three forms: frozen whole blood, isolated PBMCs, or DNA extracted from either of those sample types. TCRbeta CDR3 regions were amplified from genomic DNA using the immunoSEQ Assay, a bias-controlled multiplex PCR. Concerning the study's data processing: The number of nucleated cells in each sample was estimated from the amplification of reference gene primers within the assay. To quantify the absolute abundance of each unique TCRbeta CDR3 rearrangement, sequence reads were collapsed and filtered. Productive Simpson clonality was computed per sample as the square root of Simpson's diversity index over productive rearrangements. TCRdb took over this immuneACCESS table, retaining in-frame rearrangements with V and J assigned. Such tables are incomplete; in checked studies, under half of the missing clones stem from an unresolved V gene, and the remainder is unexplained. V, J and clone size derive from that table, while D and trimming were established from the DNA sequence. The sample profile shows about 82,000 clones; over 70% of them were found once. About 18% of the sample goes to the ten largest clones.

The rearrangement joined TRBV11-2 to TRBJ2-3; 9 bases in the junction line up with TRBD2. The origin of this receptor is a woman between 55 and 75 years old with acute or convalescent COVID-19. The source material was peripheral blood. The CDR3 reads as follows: CASSLEGLALDTQYF. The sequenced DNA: TGTGCCAGCAGCTTAGAGGGACTAGCATTAGATACGCAGTATTTT.